The rows below give T cell receptor beta chains drawn from one sample of a study of T-cell reconstitution after alpha-beta-depleted transplantation in children. TCRdb reanalysed the PCR reads using MiXCR and keeps one entry per CDR3 protein. This sample has around 200,000 distinct CDR3 sequences; approximately 19% occur once, and the top ten carry about 45%. This specimen was PBMCs, mostly from graft donor cells, taken 360 days after TCRalphabeta/CD19-depleted stem cell transplant. Receptor source: a male patient aged 2 to 10 who had a stem cell transplant for acute lymphoblastic leukemia, so the T cells may come from the graft donor. Each CDR3 is given with its conserved first and last residue. The D gene is left open where the match is weak. Clone size is given for some rows only: seen once, a few or many times, or a class if the clone is expanded.

j_gene | d_gene | abundance | v_gene | CDR3nt | CDR3aa
TRBJ2-1 | - | few | TRBV12-3/TRBV12-4 | TGTGCCAGCAGCCCAGGGGAGGGATACAATGAGCAGTTCTTC | CASSPGEGYNEQFF
TRBJ1-2 | TRBD1 | - | TRBV5-1 | TGCGCCAGCAGCTTCCAGGGACAGGGGTCTGGCTACACCTTC | CASSFQGQGSGYTF
TRBJ2-7 | - | - | TRBV7-2 | TGTGCCAGCAGCTTTTCCCGAACACCAACCTACGAGCAGTACTTC | CASSFSRTPTYEQYF
TRBJ1-2 | TRBD1 | - | TRBV20-1 | TGCAGTGCGAGCCACCTCGACAGGGTTGTGTATGGCTACACCTTC | CSASHLDRVVYGYTF
TRBJ2-5 | - | few | TRBV20-1 | TGCAGTCCCCATGGGCTTAAAGAGACCCAGTACTTC | CSPHGLKETQYF
TRBJ2-1 | - | - | TRBV29-1 | TGCAGCGTTGAGCCGGGCCCCGGGGAGCAGTTCTTC | CSVEPGPGEQFF
TRBJ2-5 | - | - | TRBV5-1 | TGCGCCAGCAGCTTCATTCTGGGTCCGGGACAAGAGACCCAGTACTTC | CASSFILGPGQETQYF
TRBJ2-1 | - | few | TRBV12-3/TRBV12-4 | TGTGCCAGCAGTTTAGCGCTTATGTACAATGAGCAGTTCTTC | CASSLALMYNEQFF
TRBJ2-3 | TRBD2 | few | TRBV9 | TGTGCCAGCAGCGTAGAACTAGCGGTGGATACGCAGTATTTT | CASSVELAVDTQYF
TRBJ1-6 | - | - | TRBV29-1 | TGCAGCGTTGAAGAACTACAGGAGATCACGGCCAAATCACCCCTCCACTTT | CSVEELQEITAKSPLHF
TRBJ2-2 | - | - | TRBV29-1 | TGCAGCGCAAAGGAGGCGACAGCGAACACCGGGGAGCTGTTTTTT | CSAKEATANTGELFF
TRBJ1-5 | - | few | TRBV3-1 | TGTGCCAGCAGCCAAGATGGGACGGATAGCAATCAGCCCCAGCATTTT | CASSQDGTDSNQPQHF
TRBJ2-2 | - | - | TRBV9 | TGTGCCAGCAGCGTAGCTACGAGCGGGGAGCTGTTTTTT | CASSVATSGELFF
TRBJ2-5 | - | - | TRBV5-6 | TGTGCCAGCAGCTTTTTGGAGGGAAAAGAGACCCAGTACTTC | CASSFLEGKETQYF
TRBJ2-3 | - | many | TRBV5-1 | TGTGCCAGCAGCTTAGGGGGTGCAGGCACAGATACGCAGTATTTT | CASSLGGAGTDTQYF
TRBJ1-5 | - | many | TRBV10-3 | TGTGCCATCAGTGAGGGGGGCCAGCCCCAGCATTTT | CAISEGGQPQHF
TRBJ1-6 | - | - | TRBV20-1 | TGCAGTGCGGCGGCATTTGGTTCACCCCTCCACTTT | CSAAAFGSPLHF
TRBJ2-1 | - | few | TRBV20-1 | TGCAGTGCTCTCGTACGACCTGGCCCTGGTAACAATGAGCAGTTCTTC | CSALVRPGPGNNEQFF
TRBJ2-7 | - | - | TRBV7-2 | TGTGCCAGCAGCTTAGCAGGGGTGTACGAGCAGTACTTC | CASSLAGVYEQYF
TRBJ2-1 | TRBD1 | - | TRBV7-9 | TGTGCCAGCAGCTTAGCCCCGGGACAGGGAGTAGGAGAGCAGTTCTTC | CASSLAPGQGVGEQFF
TRBJ2-3 | - | - | TRBV7-2 | TGTGCCAGCAGCTTATCCAGGGCTGTTACAGATACGCAGTATTTT | CASSLSRAVTDTQYF
TRBJ2-3 | - | few | TRBV3-1 | TGTGCCAGCAGCCAAGATGAAGGGACGCAGTATTTT | CASSQDEGTQYF
TRBJ2-3 | - | few | TRBV7-2 | TGTGCCAGCAGCCGAGATGTGGGAGGCACAGATACGCAGTATTTT | CASSRDVGGTDTQYF
TRBJ1-1 | TRBD1 | few | TRBV25-1 | TGTGCCAGCAGGATAACCAGGGGGCAGATCACTGAAGCTTTCTTT | CASRITRGQITEAFF
TRBJ2-3 | - | - | TRBV7-9 | TGTGCCAGCAGCCAGGACACCGGCACAGATACGCAGTATTTT | CASSQDTGTDTQYF
TRBJ1-1 | - | many | TRBV12-3/TRBV12-4 | TGTGCCAGCAGTTCGACAGGGAACACTGAAGCTTTCTTT | CASSSTGNTEAFF
TRBJ2-3 | - | many | TRBV20-1 | TGCAGTGCTAGAAACACGGGTACCCCCACAGATACGCAGTATTTT | CSARNTGTPTDTQYF
TRBJ2-7 | - | - | TRBV20-1 | TGCAGTGCTAGAGATCCAAGGGGGGGGCGAGCGTACGAGCAGTACTTC | CSARDPRGGRAYEQYF
TRBJ2-1 | - | - | TRBV20-1 | TGCAGTGCTAGAGATCTAAGAACTAGCTCCTACAATGAGCAGTTCTTC | CSARDLRTSSYNEQFF
TRBJ1-2 | - | - | TRBV6-1 | TGTGCCAGCAGTCAACGGACCCATATGACCCCCAATGGCTACACCTTC | CASSQRTHMTPNGYTF
TRBJ1-2 | - | few | TRBV16 | TGTGCCAGCAGCCAATCTTTGGCAGGCCTTGGAAAGAGCTACACCTTC | CASSQSLAGLGKSYTF
TRBJ1-5 | - | - | TRBV11-2 | TGTGCCAGCAGCCCCCTGGGGGGCGAGGGCAATCAGCCCCAGCATTTT | CASSPLGGEGNQPQHF
TRBJ2-7 | - | - | TRBV11-2 | TGTGCCAGCAGCTTAGAGGGGGCGGGGAACCCCTACGAGCAGTACTTC | CASSLEGAGNPYEQYF
TRBJ2-2 | TRBD1 | - | TRBV7-2 | TGTGCCAGCAGCTTATACTCGTACAGGGGAACCGGGGAGCTGTTTTTT | CASSLYSYRGTGELFF
TRBJ2-2 | TRBD2 | - | TRBV4-1 | TGCGCCAGCAGCCAAGATGAGATAGCGGGGGGCCACCGGGAGCTGTTTTTT | CASSQDEIAGGHRELFF
TRBJ2-1 | - | few | TRBV7-9 | TGTGCCAGCAGCTTAGACGCGGGAAGCCCCCTAAATGAGCAGTTCTTC | CASSLDAGSPLNEQFF
TRBJ1-1 | TRBD1 | few | TRBV4-3 | TGCGCCAGCAGCCAAGACTCCGGGACAGGTGAAGCTTTCTTT | CASSQDSGTGEAFF
TRBJ2-7 | - | once | TRBV6-5 | TGTGCCAGCAGTTATCGACAGGTGACATACGAGCAGTACTTC | CASSYRQVTYEQYF
TRBJ1-5 | - | - | TRBV4-2 | TGTGCCAGCAGCCAAGATTGGGGATGGAGTAGCAATCAGCCCCAGCATTTT | CASSQDWGWSSNQPQHF
TRBJ2-3 | TRBD2 | few | TRBV7-2 | TGTGCCAGCACCGATCGACTAGCTCAAGATACGCAGTATTTT | CASTDRLAQDTQYF